Each of the 32 T cell receptor delta chains below was sequenced from the same sample in a study of Vδ1+ human thymocytes. Their cognate antigens are unknown. Extracted RNA was reverse transcribed into cDNA. Pooled V-gene forward primers with one constant-region reverse primer generated the CDR3 amplicons by multiplex PCR. TCRdb re-processed the multiplex PCR reads using CATT. The table includes over 45,000 delta-chain clones, 15% detected once. Study-level findings and limits: Thymic TRG and TRD repertoires appeared highly polyclonal, with Gaussian CDR3 length distributions.

Specimen: Vdelta1+ gamma-delta thymocytes from the thymus. The subset here: FACS-sorted CD3+ TCRalphabeta- TCRVdelta1+ TCRVdelta2- thymocytes. The receptors here all came from a boy in the first two years of life who had congenital heart surgery.

The chain carries TRDV1 and TRDJ1; D call uncertain. CDR1 is TSWWSYY, CDR2 QGS, per germline. V was clipped by 0 bases and J by 5 bases, with 13 bases between them. The CDR3 is made up of 15 amino acids. CDR3 residues: CALGELNPRSDKLIF. The CDR3 nucleotides are TGTGCTCTTGGGGAACTGAATCCACGTTCGGATAAACTCATCTTT.

This clone was observed a handful of times. This chain uses TRDV1 with TRDJ1; 12 bases fit TRDD3. J gave up 3 bases and V 2 bases, and 7 bases lay outside the gene matches. Germline V CDR1 and CDR2: TSWWSYY, QGS. The CDR3 sequence is 17 residues long. The CDR3 DNA reads as TGTGCTCTTGGGGAAATCCGTACTGGGGGATACCCCGATAAACTCATCTTT. Translated, it gives CALGEIRTGGYPDKLIF.

This clone has just a few counts. The chain uses TRDV1 and TRDJ1, with D maybe TRDD3 (6 bases). There are 19 residues in the CDR3. Between the trimmed V and J ends, which lost 2 bases and 3 bases, there was a span of 25 bases. Germline V gene data show CDR1 as TSWWSYY and CDR2 as QGS. The CDR3 region is CALGEGLLIGRGFPDKLIF. The DNA for the CDR3 is TGTGCTCTTGGGGAAGGCCTACTAATTGGTCGGGGATTCCCCGATAAACTCATCTTT.

This clone has more than one count but fewer than ten. The chain uses TRDV1 and TRDJ1; 11 nucleotides line up with TRDD3. The CDR3 runs to 20 residues. The trim removed 2 bases at V and 1 base at J, leaving 15 bases unmatched. CDR1 and CDR2 (germline): TSWWSYY, QGS. The CDR3 region is CALGESPLLLGDNITDKLIF. In DNA form, the CDR3 reads TGTGCTCTTGGGGAAAGTCCCCTCTTACTGGGGGATAATATCACCGATAAACTCATCTTT.

The genes are TRDV1 and TRDJ1; TRDD3 aligns across 7 bases. The germline CDR1 and CDR2 sequences are TSWWSYY and QGS. V lost 0 bases and J lost 0; bases outside the gene matches: 13. The CDR3 has 19 residues. CDR3 DNA: TGTGCTCTTGGGGAACTAAGTCTCCTGGGGATATTGTACACCGATAAACTCATCTTT. This sequence encodes CALGELSLLGILYTDKLIF.

J is TRDJ1 and V is TRDV1; 13 nucleotides match TRDD3. Germline CDR1 reads TSWWSYY; CDR2 reads QGS. V gave up 4 bases and J gave up 4 bases; unmatched junction bases: 6. The CDR3 sequence is 16 residues long. As DNA, the CDR3 is TGTGCTCTTGGGGTCGACTGGGGGATACGACGCGATAAACTCATCTTT. Protein product: CALGVDWGIRRDKLIF.

This clone occurred a few times. The V and J genes are TRDV1 and TRDJ1; 11 bases are shared with TRDD3. Germline lookup yields CDR1 TSWWSYY and CDR2 QGS. Germline trimming cut 2 bases from V and 0 bases from J; bases unmatched to any gene: 14. The CDR3 runs to 20 residues. For the CDR3, the DNA is TGTGCTCTTGGGGAAGAATCCGCCTTCTGGGGGATACAGGACACCGATAAACTCATCTTT. Translating gives CALGEESAFWGIQDTDKLIF.

This clone was observed a handful of times. The chain uses TRDV1 and TRDJ1, with 13 bases fitting TRDD3. CDR3 size: 23 residues. Germline CDR1 TSWWSYY, CDR2 QGS. V lost 0 bases, J lost 0 bases, and 19 bases stayed unmatched. The CDR3 reads CALGELRFLLGDTGPQNTDKLIF. The DNA of the CDR3 is TGTGCTCTTGGGGAACTAAGATTCCTACTGGGGGATACGGGTCCTCAAAACACCGATAAACTCATCTTT.

The chain carries TRDV1 and TRDJ1; tentative D call: TRDD2 (5 bases). Trimming removed 1 base at V and 7 bases at J, with 28 bases between. The CDR3 has 19 amino acids. Germline V gives CDR1 TSWWSYY, CDR2 QGS. The DNA of the CDR3 is TGTGCTCTTGGGGAACGCGTCTTGGCGGGAGCCCCCTACTACGGTAAACTCATCTTT. It specifies CALGERVLAGAPYYGKLIF.

The rearrangement joins TRDV1 to TRDJ2; possibly TRDD3 for D (6 bases). The length of the CDR3 is 18 residues. V lost 1 base and J 3 bases, leaving 18 bases between the germline ends. Looked up from germline, CDR1 is TSWWSYY and CDR2 is QGS. For the CDR3, the DNA is TGTGCTCTTGGGGAACCACAGGGCCTGGGGAGCCTGACAGCACAACTCTTCTTT. Encoded protein: CALGEPQGLGSLTAQLFF.

The sample holds a few counts of this clone. The chain uses TRDV1 and TRDJ1; maybe TRDD3 (6 bases). CDR3 length: 18 residues. Trimming took 4 bases from V and 0 from J, leaving 21 bases between them. Germline CDR1 TSWWSYY, CDR2 QGS. The CDR3 is CALGAPISWGWYTDKLIF. The CDR3 bases are TGTGCTCTTGGGGCACCCATCTCCTGGGGATGGTACACCGATAAACTCATCTTT.

About this clone: This may arise from a read error, as a much more abundant clone is one base away. This CDR3 is also generated by other DNA sequences in the sample. This chain connects TRDV2 to TRDJ1; 8 positions agree with TRDD3. Germline-derived CDR1 and CDR2 are GEAIGNYY and EKD. The CDR3 covers 17 residues. CDR3 amino acids: CACVATLGDAYTDKLIF. CDR3 nucleotides: TGCGCCTGTGTCGCTACCCTGGGGGACGCGTACACCGATAAACTCATCTTT.

This clone was detected a few times. This chain uses TRDV1 with TRDJ1; D gene unclear. V was shortened by 3 bases and J by 10 bases, with 15 bases between the two germline ends. CDR3 length: 13 amino acids. From germline, CDR1 is TSWWSYY and CDR2 QGS. CDR3 residues: CALGDKSVGRLIF. Here the CDR3 DNA reads TGTGCTCTTGGGGATAAATCCGTCGGGCGACTCATCTTT.

This clone has just a few counts. V is TRDV1 and J is TRDJ1; the match to TRDD3 covers 9 bases. This CDR3 is built from 19 residues. Trimming at V came to 0 bases and at J to 0 bases, leaving 11 bases not matched to a gene. CDR1 and CDR2 (germline): TSWWSYY, QGS. In DNA form, the CDR3 reads TGTGCTCTTGGGGAACTTGCCCTTCGGAACTGGGGGAACACCGATAAACTCATCTTT. Protein product: CALGELALRNWGNTDKLIF.

V gene TRDV1 combines with J gene TRDJ1; 7 nucleotides line up with TRDD3. With V trimmed by 2 bases and J by 2 bases, 11 bases remained unmatched. Germline CDR1 is TSWWSYY and CDR2 is QGS. This CDR3 spans 17 amino acids. As DNA, the CDR3 is TGTGCTCTTGGGGAATTTGTCTTGGCGGGGGATACCGATAAACTCATCTTT. Protein: CALGEFVLAGDTDKLIF.

This clone was found a few times. The chain carries TRDV1 and TRDJ1; D possibly uses TRDD2 or TRDD3 (7 bases each). CDR3 length equals 20 residues. Germline V lookup: CDR1 TSWWSYY, CDR2 QGS. V was trimmed by 5 bases and J by 12 bases, leaving 40 bases between them. CDR3 loop: CALGKGLPIKELGITGGVIF. CDR3 DNA sequence: TGTGCTCTTGGGAAGGGGCTTCCTATAAAAGAACTGGGGATCACCGGAGGGGTCATCTTT.

The rearrangement uses TRDV1 and TRDJ1, with no clear D. Germline assignment: CDR1 TSWWSYY and CDR2 QGS. V was pared by 2 bases and J by 1 base, with 14 bases between. The CDR3 runs 16 residues. CDR3 coding DNA: TGTGCTCTTGGGGAAATATCGGGCCACCGCACCGATAAACTCATCTTT. Amino acid sequence: CALGEISGHRTDKLIF.

This clone turned up a few times. The chain has TRDV1 and TRDJ1; 7 bases are shared with TRDD3. V shed 4 bases and J 0 bases; nucleotides not matched to a gene: 23. The CDR3 sequence is 21 residues long. Germline V lookup: CDR1 TSWWSYY, CDR2 QGS. The CDR3 DNA follows: TGTGCTCTTGGGGTCCCTTTCCAACCCTGTAGCTGGGGGTTCTACACCGATAAACTCATCTTT. Translated, it gives CALGVPFQPCSWGFYTDKLIF.

This clone turned up a few times. The chain links TRDV1 to TRDJ1, with 10 bases that match TRDD3. Losses at the gene ends were 4 bases for V and 4 bases for J; bases not matched to a gene: 21. This CDR3 comprises 20 residues. Germline V CDR1 and CDR2: TSWWSYY, QGS. The CDR3 DNA follows: TGTGCTCTTGGGGTCACGCCCGTATACGTCGGGGGATACGCGGGCGATAAACTCATCTTT. Protein sequence: CALGVTPVYVGGYAGDKLIF.

The chain joins TRDV1 to TRDJ1, with TRDD3 matching 12 bases. This CDR3 is built from 26 residues. V was pared by 4 bases and J by 0 bases, with 33 bases of the junction left unmatched. Germline lookup yields CDR1 TSWWSYY and CDR2 QGS. The CDR3 sequence is CALGVLRASYSTPYWGILPYTDKLIF. The CDR3 DNA reads as TGTGCTCTTGGGGTCCTAAGGGCTTCCTACTCCACTCCATACTGGGGGATACTTCCGTACACCGATAAACTCATCTTT.

This clone was recorded a few times. The chain links TRDV1 to TRDJ1; 10 nucleotides match TRDD3. Per germline, CDR1 TSWWSYY and CDR2 QGS. The V segment lost 4 bases and the J segment 8 bases; nucleotides outside the gene matches: 13. This CDR3 is built from 16 residues. The CDR3 sequence: CALGGFLRWGIKKLIF. The CDR3 DNA sequence: TGTGCTCTTGGGGGCTTCCTACGCTGGGGGATAAAGAAACTCATCTTT.

V and J are TRDV1 and TRDJ1, with TRDD3 identical over 7 bases. The CDR3 extends over 17 amino acids. J lost 0 bases, V lost 2 bases, and 9 bases had no gene match. Per the germline V gene, CDR1 is TSWWSYY and CDR2 is QGS. The CDR3 nucleotides are TGTGCTCTTGGGGAAAGGAGTGGGGGACCTTACACCGATAAACTCATCTTT. It is translated as CALGERSGGPYTDKLIF.

This clone was picked up a small number of times. The J gene is TRDJ1, the V gene TRDV1, with a tentative D call TRDD2 (6 bases). Germline-derived CDR1 and CDR2 are TSWWSYY and QGS. The ends were cut back, 5 bases at V and 0 bases at J, with 22 bases in the middle. This CDR3 has 18 residues. In nucleotides, the CDR3 is TGTGCTCTTGGGTACCCCCCCCGCCTTCCCTGGTACACCGATAAACTCATCTTT. It codes for CALGYPPRLPWYTDKLIF.

There are a few counts of this clone. The V gene is TRDV1, the J gene TRDJ1; TRDD2 agrees at 9 bases. Germline V gene data show CDR1 as TSWWSYY and CDR2 as QGS. CDR3 size: 20 residues. J gave up 6 bases and V 3 bases, and 23 bases lay outside the gene matches. CDR3 DNA: TGTGCTCTTGGGGAGCCGCTCCTTCCTACCGGAGAGAGGTTAACCTATAAACTCATCTTT. This sequence encodes CALGEPLLPTGERLTYKLIF.

This clone was counted only a few times. The chain links TRDV1 to TRDJ1; 10 bases are a match to TRDD3. Losses at the gene ends were 1 base for V and 0 bases for J; bases not matched to a gene: 11. CDR3 length: 19 amino acids. Per the germline V gene, CDR1 is TSWWSYY and CDR2 is QGS. The CDR3 is CALGERSNWGIHYTDKLIF. The CDR3, as DNA: TGTGCTCTTGGGGAACGTTCCAACTGGGGGATTCATTACACCGATAAACTCATCTTT.

This clone was detected a few times. The chain joins TRDV1 to TRDJ1; 8 bases map to TRDD3. CDR1 TSWWSYY and CDR2 QGS come from the germline V gene. V trimming: 2 bases; J trimming: 0 bases; junction bases outside the gene matches: 11. This CDR3 contains 18 residues. This CDR3 reads CALGEGVAGIPYTDKLIF. DNA for the CDR3: TGTGCTCTTGGGGAAGGGGTTGCGGGGATACCGTACACCGATAAACTCATCTTT.

The rearrangement joins TRDV1 to TRDJ1; the match to TRDD3 covers 8 bases. The trim removed 7 bases at V and 2 bases at J, leaving 9 bases unmatched. From germline, CDR1 is TSWWSYY and CDR2 QGS. The CDR3 loop spans 15 amino acids. The CDR3 bases are TGTGCTCTTGATGTAGCTGGGGGACCAACCGATAAACTCATCTTT. Its translation is CALDVAGGPTDKLIF.

The genes are TRDV1 and TRDJ1, with 11 positions matching TRDD3. Germline V gene data show CDR1 as TSWWSYY and CDR2 as QGS. The CDR3 is made up of 18 amino acids. Trimming removed 3 bases from V and 0 bases from J; junction bases left unmatched: 9. The DNA of the CDR3 is TGTGCTCTTGGGGACTACTGGGGGATAAGGGGCCACACCGATAAACTCATCTTT. Protein: CALGDYWGIRGHTDKLIF.

The genes are TRDV1 and TRDJ1; D is perhaps TRDD3 (5 bases). This CDR3 has 18 amino acids. The V end was cut by 0 bases, the J end by 2 bases, with 19 bases between. CDR1 and CDR2 (germline): TSWWSYY, QGS. The CDR3: CALGELVLRRIETDKLIF. DNA of the CDR3: TGTGCTCTTGGGGAACTTGTTCTACGGCGGATAGAAACCGATAAACTCATCTTT.

The chain recombines TRDV1 with TRDJ1; D may match TRDD2 or TRDD3 (9 bases each). Germline values: CDR1 TSWWSYY, CDR2 QGS. The CDR3 has 20 amino acids. Trimming cost V 6 bases and J 0 bases, with 29 bases left between them. The CDR3 coding sequence is TGTGCTCTTGGCCCGCCTTCCTACGGTCTGGGGGATGGAGACACCGATAAACTCATCTTT. Residues: CALGPPSYGLGDGDTDKLIF.

This clone showed up just a few times. The V and J genes are TRDV1 and TRDJ1; 9 nucleotides line up with TRDD2. CDR3 size: 19 residues. J was trimmed by 0 bases and V by 4 bases; bases with no gene match: 15. The germline V gene has CDR1 TSWWSYY and CDR2 QGS. CDR3 in DNA: TGTGCTCTTGGGGGCCACCCCTTCCTACGCCTGAGGGACACCGATAAACTCATCTTT. Protein product: CALGGHPFLRLRDTDKLIF.

The J gene is TRDJ1, the V gene TRDV1; TRDD2 is a possible D gene (6 bases). CDR1 is TSWWSYY and CDR2 is QGS in the germline V gene. The CDR3 extends over 17 amino acids. V was cut by 1 base and J by 4 bases, with 19 bases left in between. The CDR3 loop reads CALGERSYRLVGDKLIF. DNA for the CDR3: TGTGCTCTTGGGGAACGTTCCTATCGATTGGTTGGCGATAAACTCATCTTT.